This TCR beta chain was retrieved from a study of T cell responses to AZD1222 COVID-19 vaccine. Study information: Second-dose intervals of approximately 4 or approximately 12 weeks were pooled.

The CDR3 runs to 13 residues. Per germline, CDR1 SGHRS and CDR2 YFSETQ. The germline V and J ends were trimmed by 5 bases and 5 bases, with 11 bases remaining between them. Whole-study findings and limits: It was only a handful of AZD1222 recipients who were seropositive at baseline. Spike-specific TCRs gained breadth and depth after people received two AZD1222 doses. The donor group comprised mostly white British people and more females; the analysis possibly underestimated clonal diversity.

Generated by immunoSEQ multiplex PCR, the TCRdb table keeps only in-frame clones and is missing some. The sample consists of more than 70,000 clones, 80% to 90% of them appearing once. To note about this clone: Its antigen is unknown.

The starting material was peripheral blood, obtained on day 0 of AZD1222 vaccination. The TCR sequence derives from an adult in good health. The chain joins TRBV5-1 to TRBJ2-1, with D hard to call. The CDR3 protein is CASSLGFNNEQFF. CDR3 coding DNA: TGCGCCAGCAGTCTGGGGTTCAACAATGAGCAGTTCTTC. The complete variable domain, with remaining parts taken from reference TRBV5-1 and TRBJ2-1, reads KAGVTQTPRYLIKTRGQQVTLSCSPISGHRSVSWYQQTPGQGLQFLFEYFSETQRNKGNFPGRFSGRQFSNSRSEMNVSTLELGDSALYLCASSLGFNNEQFFGPGTRLTVL.